The rows below give T cell receptor beta chains drawn from one sample of a study of tumor-infiltrating lymphocytes in localized non-small cell lung cancer. Measured with immunoSEQ multiplex PCR; TCRdb has only the in-frame clones, and not every one. The sample includes fewer than 25,000 clones, 73% of them seen just once. The sequencing sample was made of lung tumor tissue. These receptor sequences come from a human donor with non-small cell lung cancer. The CDR3 runs from the conserved cysteine through the conserved F or W. Fields, in order: V gene, clone size, J gene, D gene, CDR3 DNA, CDR3 protein. D genes are given only for firm matches. Not all rows give a size; the values are once, few, many and, for expanded clones, a class.

v_gene: TRBV29-1; abundance: -; j_gene: TRBJ2-3; d_gene: TRBD1; CDR3nt: TGCAGCGGACAGGGGGCTTCAGATACGCAGTATTTT; CDR3aa: CSGQGASDTQYF
v_gene: TRBV7-9; abundance: once; j_gene: TRBJ1-1; d_gene: TRBD1; CDR3nt: TGTGCCAGCAGCCCAGACAGGGCGAAAGCTTTCTTT; CDR3aa: CASSPDRAKAFF
v_gene: TRBV5-6; abundance: few; j_gene: TRBJ1-2; d_gene: TRBD1; CDR3nt: TGTGCCAGCAGCGTTGGGACAGCCTATGGCTACACCTTC; CDR3aa: CASSVGTAYGYTF
v_gene: TRBV5-1; abundance: -; j_gene: TRBJ1-1; d_gene: -; CDR3nt: TGCGCCAGCAGCTCGAACCCCGGACAGATGAACACTGAAGCTTTCTTT; CDR3aa: CASSSNPGQMNTEAFF
v_gene: TRBV12-5; abundance: -; j_gene: TRBJ1-2; d_gene: TRBD1; CDR3nt: TGTGCTAGTGGTTTGGGACAGGGCAGTAACTATGGCTACACCTTC; CDR3aa: CASGLGQGSNYGYTF
v_gene: TRBV27; abundance: -; j_gene: TRBJ1-5; d_gene: -; CDR3nt: TGTGCCAGCAGTAGAGTCACAGGGCTAATCAATCAGCCCCAGCATTTT; CDR3aa: CASSRVTGLINQPQHF
v_gene: TRBV9; abundance: -; j_gene: TRBJ1-6; d_gene: TRBD1; CDR3nt: TGTGCCAGCGGCGGACAGGACCATTCACCCCTCCACTTT; CDR3aa: CASGGQDHSPLHF
v_gene: TRBV7-8; abundance: -; j_gene: TRBJ2-3; d_gene: TRBD1; CDR3nt: TGTGCCAGCAGCTTATTTAGCCGGGGGGACAGGGAGACAGATACGCAGTATTTT; CDR3aa: CASSLFSRGDRETDTQYF
v_gene: TRBV7-7; abundance: -; j_gene: TRBJ2-2; d_gene: -; CDR3nt: TGTGCCAGCCGAAGAGCATCGGCCAACACCGGGGAGCTGTTTTTT; CDR3aa: CASRRASANTGELFF
v_gene: TRBV5-5; abundance: once; j_gene: TRBJ2-3; d_gene: TRBD1; CDR3nt: TGTGCCAGCAGCTTCTGGACAGGGAACACAGATACGCAGTATTTT; CDR3aa: CASSFWTGNTDTQYF
v_gene: TRBV14; abundance: medium-sized; j_gene: TRBJ2-5; d_gene: -; CDR3nt: TGTGCCAGCAGCCAAGATTACGTGGTGGCCAGGGAAGAGACCCAGTACTTC; CDR3aa: CASSQDYVVAREETQYF
v_gene: TRBV5-1; abundance: -; j_gene: TRBJ1-2; d_gene: -; CDR3nt: TGCGCCAGCAGAACTGACCAAGGTGGCTACACCTTC; CDR3aa: CASRTDQGGYTF
v_gene: TRBV2; abundance: -; j_gene: TRBJ2-1; d_gene: TRBD2; CDR3nt: TGTGCCAGCAGACAAGCGGGGGGTACCTACAATGAGCAGTTCTTC; CDR3aa: CASRQAGGTYNEQFF
v_gene: TRBV4-3; abundance: few; j_gene: TRBJ2-3; d_gene: -; CDR3nt: TGCGCCAGCAGCCAAGATCAGGCAACCCTCGATACGCAGTATTTT; CDR3aa: CASSQDQATLDTQYF
v_gene: TRBV14; abundance: -; j_gene: TRBJ2-3; d_gene: TRBD2; CDR3nt: TGTGCCAGCAGCCAAGATAGCGGGGTGAGCACAGATACGCAGTATTTT; CDR3aa: CASSQDSGVSTDTQYF
v_gene: TRBV5-6; abundance: -; j_gene: TRBJ2-1; d_gene: TRBD1; CDR3nt: TGTGCCAGCAGTTTACCGGGACAGTTACTTAATGAGCAGTTCTTC; CDR3aa: CASSLPGQLLNEQFF
v_gene: TRBV11-1; abundance: once; j_gene: TRBJ2-2; d_gene: -; CDR3nt: TGTGCCAGCAGCTTTGCGCAGCGCGTCACCGGGGAGCTGTTTTTT; CDR3aa: CASSFAQRVTGELFF
v_gene: TRBV15; abundance: -; j_gene: TRBJ1-5; d_gene: TRBD1; CDR3nt: TGTGCCACCAGCAGAAGTCGCCGGACAGGGGATAATCAGCCCCAGCATTTT; CDR3aa: CATSRSRRTGDNQPQHF
v_gene: TRBV5-1; abundance: -; j_gene: TRBJ1-5; d_gene: -; CDR3nt: TGCGCCAGCAGACCGGACCCCCGGGGCAATCAGCCCCAGCATTTT; CDR3aa: CASRPDPRGNQPQHF
v_gene: TRBV7-2; abundance: once; j_gene: TRBJ1-2; d_gene: -; CDR3nt: TGTGCCAGCAGCTTCGACGGCATAGGGGGCTACACCTTC; CDR3aa: CASSFDGIGGYTF
v_gene: TRBV5-4; abundance: -; j_gene: TRBJ1-6; d_gene: -; CDR3nt: TGTGCCAGCACAGAGGGGTATGTTAATTCACCCCTCCACTTT; CDR3aa: CASTEGYVNSPLHF
v_gene: TRBV30; abundance: -; j_gene: TRBJ2-3; d_gene: TRBD2; CDR3nt: TGTGCCTGGAGTGTAAGTGGTTTGGCGGGGGGGCAAGATACGCAGTATTTT; CDR3aa: CAWSVSGLAGGQDTQYF
v_gene: TRBV7-2; abundance: -; j_gene: TRBJ2-7; d_gene: -; CDR3nt: TGTGCCAGCAGCTCCCCGGGGGCTTACGAGCAGTACTTC; CDR3aa: CASSSPGAYEQYF
v_gene: TRBV7-2; abundance: -; j_gene: TRBJ2-5; d_gene: -; CDR3nt: TGTGCCAGCAGCTTAGGCGTGGTGGGGACCCAGTACTTC; CDR3aa: CASSLGVVGTQYF
v_gene: TRBV12-5; abundance: few; j_gene: TRBJ1-2; d_gene: -; CDR3nt: TGTGCTAGTGGTTTGGCAGGGCATAGTGGCTACACCTTC; CDR3aa: CASGLAGHSGYTF
v_gene: TRBV6-5; abundance: -; j_gene: TRBJ1-4; d_gene: TRBD1; CDR3nt: TGTGCCAGCAAGGACAGGGATGAAAAACTGTTTTTT; CDR3aa: CASKDRDEKLFF
v_gene: TRBV19; abundance: -; j_gene: TRBJ1-1; d_gene: -; CDR3nt: TGTGCCAGTAGTCTCCGGGCCATGAACACTGAAGCTTTCTTT; CDR3aa: CASSLRAMNTEAFF
v_gene: TRBV4-3; abundance: -; j_gene: TRBJ1-1; d_gene: -; CDR3nt: TGCGCCAGCAGCCAAGATATCCAGGGGAACACTGAAGCTTTCTTT; CDR3aa: CASSQDIQGNTEAFF
v_gene: TRBV5-6; abundance: few; j_gene: TRBJ1-2; d_gene: -; CDR3nt: TGTGCCAGCAGCCTGGGGCCCTCGACCAACTATGGCTACACCTTC; CDR3aa: CASSLGPSTNYGYTF
v_gene: TRBV9; abundance: -; j_gene: TRBJ2-5; d_gene: TRBD2; CDR3nt: TGTGCCAGCAGCGCAACCGGGACTAGCTGGGGAGAGACCCAGTACTTC; CDR3aa: CASSATGTSWGETQYF
v_gene: TRBV5-1; abundance: -; j_gene: TRBJ1-2; d_gene: -; CDR3nt: TGCGCCAGCAGCCTCCTGGGGGCGTCCTATGGCTACACCTTC; CDR3aa: CASSLLGASYGYTF
v_gene: TRBV7-2; abundance: -; j_gene: TRBJ1-1; d_gene: TRBD1; CDR3nt: TGTGCCAGCAGCCCCGGGACAGGGGGTGCCACTGAAGCTTTCTTT; CDR3aa: CASSPGTGGATEAFF
v_gene: TRBV10-3; abundance: -; j_gene: TRBJ2-1; d_gene: -; CDR3nt: TGTGCCATCAGCATCAGGCAGGGTGATGAGCAGTTCTTC; CDR3aa: CAISIRQGDEQFF
v_gene: TRBV9; abundance: -; j_gene: TRBJ2-2; d_gene: -; CDR3nt: TGTGCCAGCAGCGTAGGAAGCGTGAACACCGGGGAGCTGTTTTTT; CDR3aa: CASSVGSVNTGELFF
v_gene: TRBV11-1; abundance: once; j_gene: TRBJ2-5; d_gene: -; CDR3nt: TGTGCCAGCAGCTTAGCGCGGCTAGCAGGCGAGACCCAGTACTTC; CDR3aa: CASSLARLAGETQYF
v_gene: TRBV19; abundance: -; j_gene: TRBJ1-3; d_gene: -; CDR3nt: TGTGCCAGTAGTAGGGTTGGGGTGACCGGAAACACCATATATTTT; CDR3aa: CASSRVGVTGNTIYF
v_gene: TRBV25-1; abundance: few; j_gene: TRBJ2-7; d_gene: -; CDR3nt: TGTGCCAGCAGTGAGATCCATAAATCCTACGAGCAGTACTTC; CDR3aa: CASSEIHKSYEQYF
v_gene: TRBV9; abundance: -; j_gene: TRBJ2-3; d_gene: -; CDR3nt: TGTGCCAGCAGCGTAGTCAGCGGGCGCACAGATACGCAGTATTTT; CDR3aa: CASSVVSGRTDTQYF
v_gene: TRBV18; abundance: -; j_gene: TRBJ1-5; d_gene: -; CDR3nt: TGTGCCAGCTCACCGATGGGGGACAATCAGCCCCAGCATTTT; CDR3aa: CASSPMGDNQPQHF